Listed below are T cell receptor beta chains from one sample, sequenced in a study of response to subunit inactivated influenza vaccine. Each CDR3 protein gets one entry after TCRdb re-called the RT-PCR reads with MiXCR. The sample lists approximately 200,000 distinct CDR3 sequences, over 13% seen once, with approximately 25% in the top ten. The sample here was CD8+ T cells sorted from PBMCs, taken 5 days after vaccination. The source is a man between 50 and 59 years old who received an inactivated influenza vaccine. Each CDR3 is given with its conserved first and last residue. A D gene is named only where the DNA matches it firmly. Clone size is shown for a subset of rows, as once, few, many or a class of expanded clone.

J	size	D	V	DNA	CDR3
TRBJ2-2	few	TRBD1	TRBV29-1	TGCAGCGTTGAAGCAAGGGACAGGGGGAACACCGGGGAGCTGTTTTTT	CSVEARDRGNTGELFF
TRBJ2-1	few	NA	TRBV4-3	TGCGCCAGCAGCCAAGATTACGGCAGCTCCTACAATGAGCAGTTCTTC	CASSQDYGSSYNEQFF
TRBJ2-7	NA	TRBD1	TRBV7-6	TGTGCCAGCAGCTTACTGAGTGAAGGGGGCGGCCACGAGCAGTACTTC	CASSLLSEGGGHEQYF
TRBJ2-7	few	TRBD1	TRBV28	TGTGCCAGCAGCTCTAGGGACAGGGTCCCCTACGAGCAGTACTTC	CASSSRDRVPYEQYF
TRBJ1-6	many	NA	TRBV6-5	TGTGCCAGCAGTTACTCGATGGCAGGGAAAAATTCACCCCTCCACTTT	CASSYSMAGKNSPLHF
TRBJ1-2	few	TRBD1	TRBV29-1	TGCAGCGTCCGGGACAGGGCTGATGGCTACACCTTC	CSVRDRADGYTF
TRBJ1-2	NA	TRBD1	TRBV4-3	TGCGCCAGCAGCCACGGGACCGGGACAGTCTATGGCTACACCTTC	CASSHGTGTVYGYTF
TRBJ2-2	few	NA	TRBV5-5	TGTGCCAGCAGCTTGTTCCGGGAGCATTATACCGGGGAGCTGTTTTTT	CASSLFREHYTGELFF
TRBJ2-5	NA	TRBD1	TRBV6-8	TGTGCCAGCAGTACCAGGTCCAGGGGGATGGAGACCCAGTACTTC	CASSTRSRGMETQYF
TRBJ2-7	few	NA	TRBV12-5	TGTGCTAGTGCCCGGGGGGCAAACTCCTACGAGCAGTACTTC	CASARGANSYEQYF
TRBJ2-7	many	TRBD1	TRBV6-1	TGTGCCAGCAGACGCCGGGACAGCGTTTCCTACGAGCAGTACTTC	CASRRRDSVSYEQYF